Each of the 30 T cell receptor beta chains below was sequenced from the same sample in a study of beta chain features in type 1 diabetes. Study findings and constraints: Within each of all four CD4+ subsets, Type 1 diabetes patients had TCRB CDR3s that were moderately but significantly shorter.

Expressed TCRB transcripts were sequenced after all isolated RNA was converted to cDNA. Measured with immunoSEQ multiplex PCR; TCRdb has only the in-frame clones, and not every one. The table shows more than 95,000 clones, with roughly 17% occurring only once. Their specific antigens are unknown. Sequencing was carried out using central memory CD4+ T cells from blood. Receptor source: a man aged 18 to 30 with type 1 diabetes.

This clone was detected a few times. This may be a read error, as it is one base from a much larger clone. This chain joins TRBV7-3 and TRBJ2-6; TRBD1 matches 11 bases. The CDR3 is 16 residues long. Germline V lookup: CDR1 SGHTA, CDR2 FQGTGA. V trimming: 6 bases; J trimming: 2 bases; junction bases outside the gene matches: 3. The CDR3 nucleotides read TGTGCCAGCAGGCGGACAGGGGGCGCTGGGGCCAACGTCCTGACTTTC. Amino acids: CASRRTGGAGANVLTF.

The genes are TRBV10-3 and TRBJ2-7, with 8 bases identical to TRBD2. V dropped 0 bases and J dropped 5; count of bases not matched to a gene: 6. Germline V CDR1 and CDR2: ENHRY, SYGVKD. The CDR3 loop spans 15 amino acids. For the CDR3, the DNA is TGTGCCATCAGTGAGTCGCCGAGCGGGAGAGACGAGCAGTACTTC. It yields the protein CAISESPSGRDEQYF.

Comment on this clone: An end of the junction does not agree with germline; a read error may underlie this. This rearrangement joins TRBV7-2 to TRBJ1-4, with D unresolved. Germline CDR1 and CDR2: SGHTA and FQGNSA. The CDR3 consists of 13 residues. The CDR3 sequence: CASSFNRNENLFF. In DNA form, the CDR3 reads TGTGCCAGCAGCTTCAACCGGAATGAAAACCTGTTTTTT. The whole variable domain, remainder taken from reference TRBV7-2 and TRBJ1-4, is GAGVSQSPSNKVTEKGKDVELRCDPISGHTALYWYRQSLGQGLEFLIYFQGNSAPDKSGLPSDRFSAERTGGSVSTLTIQRTQQEDSAVYLCASSFNRNENLFFGSGTQLSVL.

This chain uses TRBV4-3 with TRBJ2-1; TRBD1 matches at 7 bases. The CDR3 is made up of 15 amino acids. Unmatched junction bases numbered 7, after V lost 0 bases and J lost 8 bases. Germline values: CDR1 LGHNA, CDR2 YSLEER. The CDR3 DNA is TGCGCCAGCAGCCAAGATCGAATAGGGGGCTATGAGCAGTTCTTC. Residues: CASSQDRIGGYEQFF.

V gene TRBV30 combines with J gene TRBJ1-2, with D possibly matching TRBD1 (5 bases). The CDR3 spans 13 residues. The V end lost 4 bases, the J end lost 8 bases, and 17 bases lay between the germline ends. Germline V CDR1 and CDR2: GTSNPN, SVGIG (reference sequence). Here the CDR3 reads CAWIGTLARGYTF. Written as DNA, the CDR3 is TGTGCCTGGATAGGGACCCTAGCAAGGGGCTACACCTTC.

This chain joins TRBV10-3 and TRBJ2-1, with TRBD2 matching 7 bases. Looked up from germline, CDR1 is ENHRY and CDR2 is SYGVKD. This CDR3 is built from 15 residues. Trimming removed 4 bases from V and 4 bases from J; junction bases left unmatched: 7. CDR3 coding DNA: TGTGCCATCAGTGTGCGGGAGCCACAATACAATGAGCAGTTCTTC. This codes for CAISVREPQYNEQFF.

This clone was detected a few times. The V and J genes are TRBV5-4 and TRBJ2-3, with TRBD2 identical over 8 bases. The CDR3 has 14 amino acids. The V gene's germline CDR1 is SGHNT and CDR2 YYREEE (reference sequence). V trimming: 9 bases; J trimming: 0 bases; junction bases outside the gene matches: 6. Written as DNA, the CDR3 is TGTGCCACCAAGCGGGGGCCGAGCACAGATACGCAGTATTTT. Amino acid sequence: CATKRGPSTDTQYF.

The chain carries TRBV5-6 and TRBJ2-5; 8 nucleotides match TRBD1. The V and J ends lost 4 bases and 4 bases, in that order; junction bases with no gene match: 6. Per germline, CDR1 SGHDT and CDR2 YYEEEE. There are 14 residues in the CDR3. CDR3 coding DNA: TGTGCCAGCAGCGGCACTACAGGGGGAGAGACCCAGTACTTC. It codes for CASSGTTGGETQYF.

The chain carries TRBV29-1 and TRBJ2-3, with D perhaps TRBD2 (5 bases). Trimming took off 0 bases at V and 1 base at J, with 8 bases between the two ends. CDR3 length equals 14 residues. Germline CDR1 reads SQVTM; CDR2 reads ANQGSEA. For the CDR3, the DNA is TGCAGCGTTGAAGAACGGGGTGGCACAGATACGCAGTATTTT. It is translated as CSVEERGGTDTQYF.

This clone was counted between two and nine times. The chain employs TRBV19 and TRBJ1-2; TRBD1 aligns across 10 bases. The CDR3 consists of 14 residues. From germline, CDR1 is LNHDA and CDR2 SQIVND (reference sequence). V lost 5 bases to trimming and J lost 3 bases; unmatched junction nucleotides: 3. In DNA form, the CDR3 reads TGTGCCAGTAGTGGGACAGGGGTGGACTATGGCTACACCTTC. This gives the protein CASSGTGVDYGYTF.

The table lists this clone with a few counts. The rearrangement links TRBV10-3 to TRBJ2-1; 13 bases agree with TRBD2. Trimming at V came to 2 bases and at J to 8 bases, leaving 9 bases not matched to a gene. This CDR3 comprises 17 residues. CDR1 is ENHRY and CDR2 is SYGVKD in the germline V gene. In DNA, the CDR3 is TGTGCCATCAGTGAGCCCGGTGGGACTAGCGGGGCCCATGAGCAGTTCTTC. This sequence encodes CAISEPGGTSGAHEQFF.

The sample holds a few counts of this clone. V usage is TRBV9 and J usage is TRBJ2-7, with 10 bases fitting TRBD2. Per germline, CDR1 SGDLS and CDR2 YYNGEE. V shed 0 bases and J 5 bases; nucleotides not matched to a gene: 5. This CDR3 spans 15 amino acids. The DNA for the CDR3 is TGTGCCAGCAGCGTAGTCGGTAGCGGGGGGCACGAGCAGTACTTC. Its protein product is CASSVVGSGGHEQYF.

This chain links TRBV9 with TRBJ1-2; D perhaps matches TRBD1 (5 bases). Germline V gene data show CDR1 as SGDLS and CDR2 as YYNGEE. The V end lost 0 bases, the J end lost 6 bases, and 9 bases lay between the germline ends. The CDR3 spans 13 residues. The CDR3 DNA sequence: TGTGCCAGCAGCGTAGACGTCAGGGATGGCTACACCTTC. Protein sequence: CASSVDVRDGYTF.

The gene calls are TRBV29-1 and TRBJ2-3, with no clear D. Trimming pared 4 bases from V and 2 bases from J, leaving 10 bases between. Germline V lookup: CDR1 SQVTM, CDR2 ANQGSEA. The CDR3 is 13 amino acids. In DNA, the CDR3 is TGCAGCGTTGCAAGAGTAGACACAGATACGCAGTATTTT. This sequence encodes CSVARVDTDTQYF.

This clone was seen a handful of times. This chain uses TRBV30 with TRBJ2-1, with D perhaps matching TRBD2 (7 bases). Germline-derived CDR1 and CDR2 are GTSNPN and SVGIG (reference sequence). The CDR3 has 12 amino acids. V was clipped by 4 bases and J by 12 bases, with 16 bases between them. The CDR3 spells CAWTPGGPGQFF. DNA of the CDR3: TGTGCCTGGACCCCCGGGGGGCCAGGGCAGTTCTTC.

V and J are TRBV5-4 and TRBJ2-2; 7 nucleotides align to TRBD1. CDR3 size: 16 residues. Trimming took 4 bases from V and 0 from J; bases not matched to a gene: 6. Germline CDR1 SGHNT, CDR2 YYREEE (reference sequence). The CDR3 sequence is CASSRLQGANTGELFF. The DNA of the CDR3 is TGTGCCAGCAGCCGACTCCAGGGGGCGAACACCGGGGAGCTGTTTTTT.

V is TRBV30 and J is TRBJ1-2; D is undetermined. The CDR3 consists of 13 residues. CDR1 and CDR2 from the germline V gene are GTSNPN and SVGIG (reference sequence). V dropped 0 bases and J dropped 4 bases, with 9 bases sitting between them. In DNA, the CDR3 is TGTGCCTGGAGTGTGGCAGTTACCTATGGCTACACCTTC. Translated: CAWSVAVTYGYTF.

This chain connects TRBV14 to TRBJ1-4, with 8 bases aligning to TRBD1. The CDR3 has 18 residues. From germline, CDR1 is SGHDN and CDR2 FVKESK. V lost 0 bases and J lost 7; bases outside the gene matches: 13. In DNA form, the CDR3 reads TGTGCCAGCAGCCAAGATAGTTTGGGACAGGCTAGGAGTGAAAAACTGTTTTTT. Translating gives CASSQDSLGQARSEKLFF.

This clone was seen a handful of times. The CDR3 protein is CASRFGGDTQYF. In DNA form, the CDR3 reads TGTGCCAGCCGATTCGGAGGAGATACGCAGTATTTT. The genes are TRBV5-4 and TRBJ2-3; possibly TRBD2 for D (5 bases). V lost 7 bases to trimming and J lost 5 bases, with 11 bases between them. This CDR3 region has 12 residues. Germline V lookup: CDR1 SGHNT, CDR2 YYREEE (reference sequence).

Comment on this clone: A much larger clone differs by one base, so this may be a read error. The rearrangement uses TRBV5-6 and TRBJ2-3; no definite D call. Germline CDR1 is SGHDT and CDR2 is YYEEEE. There are 11 residues in the CDR3. V was pared by 3 bases and J by 4 bases, with 3 bases between. The CDR3 DNA is TGTGCCAGCAGCTCCCCAGATACGCAGTATTTT. As protein: CASSSPDTQYF. The full variable domain, completed using reference TRBV5-6 and TRBJ2-3, is DAGVTQSPTHLIKTRGQQVTLRCSPKSGHDTVSWYQQALGQGPQFIFQYYEEEERQRGNFPDRFSGHQFPNYSSELNVNALLLGDSALYLCASSSPDTQYFGPGTRLTVL.

The chain combines TRBV2 with TRBJ1-1, with a tentative D call TRBD1 (6 bases). The CDR3 runs 13 residues. The germline gives CDR1 SNHLY, CDR2 FYNNEI. Trimming shortened V by 7 bases and J by 5 bases, and 14 bases separated the two germline ends. CDR3 amino acids: CASTAGAGTEAFF. In DNA form, the CDR3 reads TGTGCCAGCACCGCAGGGGCAGGGACTGAAGCTTTCTTT.

The V and J genes are TRBV5-1 and TRBJ2-7, with no clear D. The CDR3 extends over 14 amino acids. Germline V gives CDR1 SGHRS, CDR2 YFSETQ. The V and J ends lost 0 bases and 5 bases respectively, with 12 bases between them. CDR3 sequence: CASSLGSESNEQYF. The CDR3 DNA reads TGCGCCAGCAGCTTGGGGAGCGAGAGCAACGAGCAGTACTTC.

V is TRBV7-3 and J is TRBJ2-1; D gene unclear. Germline V lookup: CDR1 SGHTA, CDR2 FQGTGA. V dropped 0 bases and J dropped 4 bases, with 19 bases sitting between them. The CDR3 runs to 18 residues. The chain's CDR3 is CASSLTLPTAQNYNEQFF. The CDR3 nucleotides read TGTGCCAGCAGCTTAACGCTCCCGACCGCTCAGAATTACAATGAGCAGTTCTTC.

This clone has just a few counts. The CDR3: CASSLDGSSYNEQFF. CDR3 nucleotide sequence: TGTGCCAGCAGCTTAGACGGGAGCTCCTACAATGAGCAGTTCTTC. The chain carries TRBV7-2 and TRBJ2-1; possibly TRBD2 for D (6 bases). The length of the CDR3 is 15 residues. With 1 base removed from V and 0 bases from J, the gap between germline ends came to 7 bases. Germline V gives CDR1 SGHTA, CDR2 FQGNSA.

This clone has a handful of counts. The CDR3 here is CASSTNRAEAFF. In DNA form, the CDR3 reads TGTGCCAGCAGCACGAACAGGGCTGAAGCTTTCTTT. J is TRBJ1-1 and V is TRBV7-2, with a weak D call TRBD1 (6 bases). From germline, CDR1 is SGHTA and CDR2 FQGNSA. V was cut by 5 bases and J by 6 bases, with 10 bases left in between. This CDR3 region has 12 residues.

The chain has TRBV2 and TRBJ2-2; 12 bases map to TRBD2. The ends lost 7 bases at V and 6 bases at J; junction bases unmatched: 6. The CDR3 extends over 15 amino acids. CDR1 and CDR2 (germline): SNHLY, FYNNEI. In DNA, the CDR3 is TGTGCCAGCAAGACTAGCGGGAGTCTAGCCGGGGAGCTGTTTTTT. It yields the protein CASKTSGSLAGELFF.

The chain couples TRBV4-1 to TRBJ2-5; 10 bases match TRBD1. V lost 3 bases to trimming and J lost 5 bases; unmatched junction nucleotides: 9. This CDR3 is built from 16 residues. Germline assignment: CDR1 MGHRA and CDR2 YSYEKL. CDR3 sequence (DNA): TGCGCCAGCAGCCACCGGACAGGGGGGCGGTATGAGACCCAGTACTTC. This codes for CASSHRTGGRYETQYF.

This clone turned up a few times. The chain has TRBV29-1 and TRBJ2-3; D remains ambiguous. Germline CDR1 is SQVTM and CDR2 is ANQGSEA. Trimming removed 4 bases from V and 5 bases from J, with 25 bases in between. The CDR3 spans 17 residues. The CDR3 protein is CSVAPLSSGSIQDTQYF. The CDR3 bases are TGCAGCGTTGCCCCCTTAAGTAGTGGTAGCATACAAGATACGCAGTATTTT.

In its sample, this clone was seen a few times. The chain has TRBV7-2 and TRBJ2-1; D remains ambiguous. The V end lost 5 bases, the J end lost 4 bases, and 12 bases lay between the germline ends. Per the germline V gene, CDR1 is SGHTA and CDR2 is FQGNSA. This CDR3 contains 14 residues. The CDR3 coding sequence is TGTGCCAGCAGCCAATCTGGCGGTTACAATGAGCAGTTCTTC. This translates into CASSQSGGYNEQFF.

V gene TRBV11-2 combines with J gene TRBJ2-1; 11 nucleotides line up with TRBD2. This CDR3 comprises 13 residues. CDR1 is SGHAT, CDR2 FQNNGV, per germline. Losses at the gene ends were 6 bases for V and 9 bases for J; bases not matched to a gene: 4. The DNA of the CDR3 is TGTGCCAGCAGACTAGCGGGGGCAGTTGAGCAGTTCTTC. Amino acids: CASRLAGAVEQFF.